By frequency, the clone carrying this TCR beta chain registers medium-sized (0.01 to 0.1%). This sample stems from a study of human CD8 memory T cell subsets. Generation of TCR beta libraries used UMI-labeled 5' RACE. Each CDR3 protein gets one entry in TCRdb, which reprocessed the 5' RACE reads and gives no DNA. Its listing shows more than 5,500 distinct CDR3 sequences. The germline CDR1 and CDR2 sequences are DFQATT and SNEGSKA (reference sequence). The CDR3 totals 14 residues. This TCR was recovered from a human donor in good health. The chain uses TRBV20-1 and TRBJ1-1. The sample was CD8+ stem-like memory T cells (TSCM and TCM) sorted from PBMCs. The subset: stem-like memory CD8 T cells (TSTEM), CCR7+ PD-1- TIGIT-. This CDR3 is CSARGFGNGGEAFF.